This section outlines one TCR beta chain sequence together with its context. Method: immunoSEQ multiplex PCR; TCRdb's copy keeps in-frame clones and lacks some. Of approximately 99,000 clones detected, 70% to 85% appear once; the ten largest clones hold around 6.2%. The sample belongs to a study of control samples from healthy donors and cancer patients. Germline lookup yields CDR1 ENHRY and CDR2 SYGVKD. This CDR3 is built from 14 residues. Trimming removed 6 bases at V and 6 bases at J, with 12 bases between. The sample taken for sequencing was blood. The source of this sequence is a young man in good health. The V and J genes are TRBV10-3 and TRBJ1-6; D not certain. The chain's CDR3 is CAISLGQFNSPLHF. CDR3 DNA: TGTGCCATCAGCCTCGGGCAGTTTAATTCACCCCTCCACTTT.